This TCR beta chain was sequenced during a study of Graves' ophthalmopathy and Graves' hyperthyroidism. Study-wide results and caveats: Ophthalmopathy versus stable hyperthyroidism: 13-signature model gave around 86% sensitivity, less than 82% specificity. The model predicted progression of ophthalmopathy with a sensitivity of more than 60%, and its specificity was 72% to 80%. The majority of expanded thyroid clonotypes above 0.001 frequency also occurred in blood.

Moderate-to-severe activity, CAS ≥3, NOSPECS ≥4 and a duration under 3 months were seen in donors with ophthalmopathy. For repertoire sequencing, the TCR beta CDR3 regions were amplified from RNA transcripts. HTBI primers were used in a first-round RT-PCR, which preceded a second-round multiplex PCR. Using its own MiXCR run on the multiplex PCR reads, TCRdb lists one record per CDR3 protein. Of over 200,000 distinct CDR3 sequences in the sample, around 30% are singletons; the top ten hold approximately 9.6%. This clonotype was recorded many times. Antigen unknown. The source material was peripheral blood. The TCR sequence derives from a man aged 50-60 years with Graves' ophthalmopathy.

CDR3 nucleotides: TGTGCCAGCAGGCCCCAGGGGAGCACCGGGGAGCTGTTTTTT. Its protein is CASRPQGSTGELFF. The V and J genes are TRBV3-1 and TRBJ2-2; TRBD1 is a possible D gene (6 bases). V shed 6 bases and J shed 4 bases, with 12 bases lying between them. CDR3 length: 14 amino acids. Germline CDR1 is LGHDT and CDR2 is YNNKEL (reference sequence). Drawing the rest from reference TRBV3-1 and TRBJ2-2, the complete variable domain is DTAVSQTPKYLVTQMGNDKSIKCEQNLGHDTMYWYKQDSKKFLKIMFSYNNKELIINETVPNRFSPKSPDKAHLNLHINSLELGDSAVYFCASRPQGSTGELFFGEGSRLTVL.